This T cell receptor (beta chain) was found in a study of CD8 T cells in Susac syndrome. cDNA came from around 0.5 to 1 ug RNA primed by random hexamers. TCRdb recomputed calls from the immunoSEQ multiplex PCR reads with MiXCR, one row per CDR3 protein. This table has 250,000 to 300,000 distinct CDR3 sequences, approximately 90% appearing once. This clonotype was recorded only once. Its antigen is not identified. The study sequenced TCR beta in blood CD8+ and CD4+ T cells. Treatment-naive patients with stable or active relapsing-remitting disease were the multiple sclerosis controls. Looked up from germline, CDR1 is GTSNPN and CDR2 is SVGIG (reference sequence). This CDR3 is 13 amino acids long. Trimming removed 2 bases from V and 5 bases from J; junction bases left unmatched: 4. Study-wide findings and caveats: A relatively small number of individuals underwent TCR sequencing and HLA analysis.

The TCR originated in a human donor with multiple sclerosis. The chain joins TRBV30 to TRBJ2-5, with 8 positions matching TRBD1. Source material: CD8+ T cells from PBMCs. CDR3 coding DNA: TGTGCCTGGAGTTCAGGGGGCGGGGAGACCCAGTACTTC. Protein: CAWSSGGGETQYF.